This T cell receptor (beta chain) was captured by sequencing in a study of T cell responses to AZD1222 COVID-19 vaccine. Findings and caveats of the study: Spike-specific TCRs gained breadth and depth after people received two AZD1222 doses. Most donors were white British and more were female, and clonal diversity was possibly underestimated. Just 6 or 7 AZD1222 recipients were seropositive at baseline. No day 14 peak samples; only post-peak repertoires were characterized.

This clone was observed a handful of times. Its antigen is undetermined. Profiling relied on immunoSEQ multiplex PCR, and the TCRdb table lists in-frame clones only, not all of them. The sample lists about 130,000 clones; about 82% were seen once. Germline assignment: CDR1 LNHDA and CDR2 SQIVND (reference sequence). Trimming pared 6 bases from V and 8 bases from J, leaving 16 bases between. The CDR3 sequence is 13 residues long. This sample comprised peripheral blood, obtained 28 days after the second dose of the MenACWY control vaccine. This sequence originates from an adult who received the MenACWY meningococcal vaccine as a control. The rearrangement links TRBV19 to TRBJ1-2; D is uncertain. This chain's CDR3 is CASSRTLGLGYTF. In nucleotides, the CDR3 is TGTGCCAGTAGCCGAACCTTGGGTCTGGGCTACACCTTC.